This T cell receptor beta chain was captured by sequencing in a study of technical replicates of blood from several donors. TCRdb's table, derived via immunoSEQ multiplex PCR, lists solely in-frame clones and lacks some. The sample lists tens of thousands of clones, 90% to 95% occurring once. Germline V gives CDR1 PRHDT, CDR2 FYEKMQ (reference sequence). Trimming took 4 bases from V and 0 from J, leaving 12 bases between them. The CDR3 totals 16 residues. In its sample, this clone was seen once. Sequencing was carried out using T cells isolated from PBMCs. The receptor was isolated from a human donor in good health. V and J are TRBV13 and TRBJ2-2; a weak D match, TRBD1 (5 bases). This CDR3 reads CASSYEQAPNTGELFF. CDR3 in DNA: TGTGCCAGCAGCTACGAACAGGCGCCGAACACCGGGGAGCTGTTTTTT.